Listed below are T cell receptor beta chains from one sample, sequenced in a study of blood T cell repertoires in COVID-19. Clones were sequenced by immunoSEQ multiplex PCR, and TCRdb holds only the in-frame ones, with some missing. The top ten hold approximately 5.2% of the sample, which has about 320,000 clones, about 90% seen once. Sequenced: PBMCs or T cells enriched from blood (not recorded which). These receptors were collected from a woman in her 30s who had recovered from COVID-19. CDR3s include the opening cysteine and the closing phenylalanine or tryptophan. Fields, in order: CDR3 DNA, CDR3 protein, V gene, clone size, D gene, J gene. A D gene is named only where the DNA matches it firmly. Rows may omit the clone size; those that give it use once, few, many or a size class.

cdr3_nt: TGTGCCAGCTCACCCACGGCCCAGGAAAACATTCAGTACTTC; cdr3_aa: CASSPTAQENIQYF; v_call: TRBV18; clone_size: NA; d_call: NA; j_call: TRBJ2-4
cdr3_nt: TGCAGCTGCAGGCAGAGTAGCAATCAGCCCCAGCATTTT; cdr3_aa: CSCRQSSNQPQHF; v_call: TRBV29-1; clone_size: once; d_call: NA; j_call: TRBJ1-5
cdr3_nt: TGTGCCAGCAGCGTAGCTCTATCAGGGACCGGGGAGCTGTTTTTT; cdr3_aa: CASSVALSGTGELFF; v_call: TRBV7-3; clone_size: NA; d_call: NA; j_call: TRBJ2-2
cdr3_nt: TGTGCCAGCAGCCTCGAGACAGATCAGCCCCAGCATTTT; cdr3_aa: CASSLETDQPQHF; v_call: TRBV7-9; clone_size: NA; d_call: NA; j_call: TRBJ1-5
cdr3_nt: TGTGCCAGCAGACTAAGGGGGACTCAGCCCCAGCATTTT; cdr3_aa: CASRLRGTQPQHF; v_call: TRBV6-5; clone_size: NA; d_call: NA; j_call: TRBJ1-5
cdr3_nt: TGTGCCAGCAGTGTCCCCAGGGCAACTAATGAAAAACTGTTTTTT; cdr3_aa: CASSVPRATNEKLFF; v_call: TRBV25-1; clone_size: NA; d_call: NA; j_call: TRBJ1-4
cdr3_nt: TGTGCCAGTAGTCCCAGGGACAGGGGTTTCACAGATACGCAGTATTTT; cdr3_aa: CASSPRDRGFTDTQYF; v_call: TRBV19; clone_size: NA; d_call: TRBD1; j_call: TRBJ2-3
cdr3_nt: TGTGCCAGCAGTTACCCCGAGCTAGCGGGGGAGGATCAAGAGACCCAGTACTTC; cdr3_aa: CASSYPELAGEDQETQYF; v_call: TRBV6-2/TRBV6-3; clone_size: NA; d_call: TRBD2; j_call: TRBJ2-5
cdr3_nt: TGTGCCAGCAGTTATTCTCAGTTCTCGAGCACAGATACGCAGTATTTT; cdr3_aa: CASSYSQFSSTDTQYF; v_call: TRBV6-5; clone_size: NA; d_call: NA; j_call: TRBJ2-3
cdr3_nt: TGTGCCAGCAGGCCGGCTGTCGGGGTAACTGAAGCTTTCTTT; cdr3_aa: CASRPAVGVTEAFF; v_call: TRBV27; clone_size: NA; d_call: NA; j_call: TRBJ1-1
cdr3_nt: TGTGCCAGCAGCTTAGAGTCAGGGAACTATGGCTACACCTTC; cdr3_aa: CASSLESGNYGYTF; v_call: TRBV11-2; clone_size: NA; d_call: NA; j_call: TRBJ1-2
cdr3_nt: TGTGCCAGTAGTCCCGGGACAGCGAACAACTATGGCTACACCTTC; cdr3_aa: CASSPGTANNYGYTF; v_call: TRBV19; clone_size: NA; d_call: TRBD1; j_call: TRBJ1-2
cdr3_nt: TGTGCCAGCAGCGCCACTGACAGGCCCACTGAAGCTTTCTTT; cdr3_aa: CASSATDRPTEAFF; v_call: TRBV9; clone_size: NA; d_call: NA; j_call: TRBJ1-1
cdr3_nt: TGTGCCAGCAGCTTCGGGGGGCAAGGCACTGAAGCTTTCTTT; cdr3_aa: CASSFGGQGTEAFF; v_call: TRBV7-3; clone_size: few; d_call: NA; j_call: TRBJ1-1
cdr3_nt: TGTGCCAGCAGCCAAGACCCCTGGGGGACAGGGAACACTGAAGCTTTCTTT; cdr3_aa: CASSQDPWGTGNTEAFF; v_call: TRBV14; clone_size: once; d_call: TRBD1; j_call: TRBJ1-1
cdr3_nt: TGTGCCAGCAGTACCTGGACAGGGGATAATGAAAAACTGTTTTTT; cdr3_aa: CASSTWTGDNEKLFF; v_call: TRBV27; clone_size: NA; d_call: TRBD1; j_call: TRBJ1-4
cdr3_nt: TGTGCCAGCAGCTTAGGAGGCGGATATAGCAATCAGCCCCAGCATTTT; cdr3_aa: CASSLGGGYSNQPQHF; v_call: TRBV11-2; clone_size: few; d_call: NA; j_call: TRBJ1-5
cdr3_nt: TGCGCCAGCAGCCAAGACCATGGAGGAGGATCACCCCTCCACTTT; cdr3_aa: CASSQDHGGGSPLHF; v_call: TRBV4-3; clone_size: NA; d_call: NA; j_call: TRBJ1-6
cdr3_nt: TGTGCCAGCAGACTACGACAGGGACGGGAAAAACTGTTTTTT; cdr3_aa: CASRLRQGREKLFF; v_call: TRBV28; clone_size: NA; d_call: TRBD1; j_call: TRBJ1-4
cdr3_nt: TGTGCCAGCAGGGGGTCGGCCAGGGGGCATCAGCCCCAGCATTTT; cdr3_aa: CASRGSARGHQPQHF; v_call: TRBV6-1; clone_size: NA; d_call: TRBD1; j_call: TRBJ1-5
cdr3_nt: TGCAGCGTTGAAGAGCCCGGTCAGCCCCAGCATTTT; cdr3_aa: CSVEEPGQPQHF; v_call: TRBV29-1; clone_size: NA; d_call: NA; j_call: TRBJ1-5
cdr3_nt: TGTGCCAGCAGCCTGGGGGGGGGAGATGGGATTCAGCCCCAGCATTTT; cdr3_aa: CASSLGGGDGIQPQHF; v_call: TRBV7-2; clone_size: NA; d_call: NA; j_call: TRBJ1-5
cdr3_nt: TGTGCCAGCAGCTATCGGGGGGAGACCCAGTACTTC; cdr3_aa: CASSYRGETQYF; v_call: TRBV5-4; clone_size: few; d_call: NA; j_call: TRBJ2-5
cdr3_nt: TGTGCCAGCAGCTCAAAAGTAAACACAGTCACTGAAGCTTTCTTT; cdr3_aa: CASSSKVNTVTEAFF; v_call: TRBV5-6; clone_size: NA; d_call: NA; j_call: TRBJ1-1
cdr3_nt: TGTGCTAGTGTACTCGGGACAGGGGTCAAATACACTGAAGCTTTCTTT; cdr3_aa: CASVLGTGVKYTEAFF; v_call: TRBV12-5; clone_size: NA; d_call: TRBD1; j_call: TRBJ1-1
cdr3_nt: TGTGCCAGCAGCTTGGGGAGGAATTCACCCCTCCACTTT; cdr3_aa: CASSLGRNSPLHF; v_call: TRBV11-3; clone_size: NA; d_call: NA; j_call: TRBJ1-6
cdr3_nt: TGTGCCAGCAGCGTAGTAGGGGGGGCTAATGAAAAACTGTTTTTT; cdr3_aa: CASSVVGGANEKLFF; v_call: TRBV9; clone_size: NA; d_call: NA; j_call: TRBJ1-4
cdr3_nt: TGTGCCAGCAGCCCCAGGGGCCCCTACAATGAGCAGTTCTTC; cdr3_aa: CASSPRGPYNEQFF; v_call: TRBV3-1/TRBV3-2; clone_size: once; d_call: NA; j_call: TRBJ2-1
cdr3_nt: TGCGCCAGCAGCTTGGGGGAGCGCTCCTCCTCTGGCTACACCTTC; cdr3_aa: CASSLGERSSSGYTF; v_call: TRBV5-1; clone_size: NA; d_call: NA; j_call: TRBJ1-2
cdr3_nt: TGTGCCAGCAGCTTACTCGTTCCCGGGGAGCTGTTTTTT; cdr3_aa: CASSLLVPGELFF; v_call: TRBV11-3; clone_size: NA; d_call: NA; j_call: TRBJ2-2
cdr3_nt: TGTGCCTGGAACGAGGGGACAGGGTCCTACGAGCAGTACTTC; cdr3_aa: CAWNEGTGSYEQYF; v_call: TRBV30; clone_size: NA; d_call: TRBD1; j_call: TRBJ2-7
cdr3_nt: TGTGCCAGCAGATCGGGCAATCAGCCCCAGCATTTT; cdr3_aa: CASRSGNQPQHF; v_call: TRBV27; clone_size: NA; d_call: NA; j_call: TRBJ1-5
cdr3_nt: TGTGCCAGCAGTGAATTTGGTCAGGGGCTCCCCCCTCTCTATGGCTACACCTTC; cdr3_aa: CASSEFGQGLPPLYGYTF; v_call: TRBV25-1; clone_size: NA; d_call: NA; j_call: TRBJ1-2
cdr3_nt: TGTGCCAGCAACGGGGACGGGGGAATCTCGGACGAGCAGTACTTC; cdr3_aa: CASNGDGGISDEQYF; v_call: TRBV19; clone_size: NA; d_call: NA; j_call: TRBJ2-7
cdr3_nt: TGTGCCTGGAGGACAGGTATAGCTAACTATGGCTACACCTTC; cdr3_aa: CAWRTGIANYGYTF; v_call: TRBV30; clone_size: NA; d_call: NA; j_call: TRBJ1-2
cdr3_nt: TGTGCCAGCAGCTTGGACGTGGGGGCGTCCTACAATGAGCAGTTCTTC; cdr3_aa: CASSLDVGASYNEQFF; v_call: TRBV5-4; clone_size: NA; d_call: NA; j_call: TRBJ2-1
cdr3_nt: TGTGCCAGTCGCAGGGGGAGCTCTGGAAACACCATATATTTT; cdr3_aa: CASRRGSSGNTIYF; v_call: TRBV19; clone_size: NA; d_call: TRBD1; j_call: TRBJ1-3
cdr3_nt: TGTGCCAGCAGAAGAGAGGGACAGGGAACAGATGGCTACACCTTC; cdr3_aa: CASRREGQGTDGYTF; v_call: TRBV25-1; clone_size: NA; d_call: TRBD1; j_call: TRBJ1-2
cdr3_nt: TGTGCCAGTAGTGAGGCAGGGGACACTGAAGCTTTCTTT; cdr3_aa: CASSEAGDTEAFF; v_call: TRBV19; clone_size: NA; d_call: NA; j_call: TRBJ1-1
cdr3_nt: TGTGCCAGCAGCGTAGAAGTCCGAGGGACTGAAGCTTTCTTT; cdr3_aa: CASSVEVRGTEAFF; v_call: TRBV9; clone_size: few; d_call: NA; j_call: TRBJ1-1
cdr3_nt: TGCAGTGCTAGCGCCGGAGAGACCCAGTACTTC; cdr3_aa: CSASAGETQYF; v_call: TRBV20-1; clone_size: NA; d_call: NA; j_call: TRBJ2-5
cdr3_nt: TGTGCCAGCAGTTACGGCGGGGCCAACTACAATGAGCAGTTCTTC; cdr3_aa: CASSYGGANYNEQFF; v_call: TRBV6-5; clone_size: once; d_call: NA; j_call: TRBJ2-1
cdr3_nt: TGTGCCTGGGATAGGACAGGGCGAGAGACCCAGTACTTC; cdr3_aa: CAWDRTGRETQYF; v_call: TRBV30; clone_size: once; d_call: TRBD1; j_call: TRBJ2-5
cdr3_nt: TGCGCCAGCAGTAGCGGGGGGGACATTCAGTACTTC; cdr3_aa: CASSSGGDIQYF; v_call: TRBV10-1; clone_size: NA; d_call: TRBD2; j_call: TRBJ2-4
cdr3_nt: TGTGCCAGCTCAGACCGGGACAGGGGGGCTAACTATGGCTACACCTTC; cdr3_aa: CASSDRDRGANYGYTF; v_call: TRBV18; clone_size: once; d_call: TRBD1; j_call: TRBJ1-2
cdr3_nt: TGTGCCAGCAGTTTAGTAGGGAGTAGGTCACCCCTCCACTTT; cdr3_aa: CASSLVGSRSPLHF; v_call: TRBV27; clone_size: NA; d_call: NA; j_call: TRBJ1-6
cdr3_nt: TGTGCCAGCAGCCCTGGGACTAGCGGGGGGCAAAGAGATGGGACCCAGTACTTC; cdr3_aa: CASSPGTSGGQRDGTQYF; v_call: TRBV11-2; clone_size: once; d_call: TRBD2; j_call: TRBJ2-5
cdr3_nt: TGTGCCAGTAGTATTAACTGGGGAGGAGATCAGCCCCAGCATTTT; cdr3_aa: CASSINWGGDQPQHF; v_call: TRBV19; clone_size: NA; d_call: NA; j_call: TRBJ1-5
cdr3_nt: TGTGCCAGCAGCCCCGGGACAGGGGTGTACGAGCAGTACTTC; cdr3_aa: CASSPGTGVYEQYF; v_call: TRBV5-5; clone_size: NA; d_call: TRBD1; j_call: TRBJ2-7
cdr3_nt: TGTGCCAGCAGCCACCAACCGGGACACCCGGATTGGGGCTACACCTTC; cdr3_aa: CASSHQPGHPDWGYTF; v_call: TRBV7-4; clone_size: NA; d_call: NA; j_call: TRBJ1-2
cdr3_nt: TGTGCCAGCAGCCAAGGTGGCAGTAACTATGGCTACACCTTC; cdr3_aa: CASSQGGSNYGYTF; v_call: TRBV3-1/TRBV3-2; clone_size: NA; d_call: NA; j_call: TRBJ1-2
cdr3_nt: TGTGCCAGCAGCTTAGCGGGCAGGGGCCTTTCTGGAAACACCATATATTTT; cdr3_aa: CASSLAGRGLSGNTIYF; v_call: TRBV7-8; clone_size: NA; d_call: NA; j_call: TRBJ1-3
cdr3_nt: TGTGCCAGCAGCTTGGACCGCAGCTCTGGAAACACCATATATTTT; cdr3_aa: CASSLDRSSGNTIYF; v_call: TRBV5-4; clone_size: once; d_call: NA; j_call: TRBJ1-3
cdr3_nt: TGTGCCTGGAGTTCGGGGTCCACCGGGGAGCTGTTTTTT; cdr3_aa: CAWSSGSTGELFF; v_call: TRBV30; clone_size: NA; d_call: NA; j_call: TRBJ2-2
cdr3_nt: TGTGCCAGCAGCTTAGTTGGTCGACAGGGGGTCTCCTACAATGAGCAGTTCTTC; cdr3_aa: CASSLVGRQGVSYNEQFF; v_call: TRBV11-2; clone_size: NA; d_call: TRBD1; j_call: TRBJ2-1
cdr3_nt: TGTGCCAGTAGTATCCTCACAGGGTCCGTGGAGACCCAGTACTTC; cdr3_aa: CASSILTGSVETQYF; v_call: TRBV19; clone_size: NA; d_call: NA; j_call: TRBJ2-5
cdr3_nt: TGTGCCAGCAGCGCCCGGGACAGGGATGTGCGGTACACCTTC; cdr3_aa: CASSARDRDVRYTF; v_call: TRBV9; clone_size: few; d_call: TRBD1; j_call: TRBJ1-2
cdr3_nt: TGCGCCAGCAGCAAGGACAGAAACACTGAAGCTTTCTTT; cdr3_aa: CASSKDRNTEAFF; v_call: TRBV5-1; clone_size: NA; d_call: NA; j_call: TRBJ1-1
cdr3_nt: TGTGCCAGCAGGGAGGGACAGAAAGCTGGCACTGAAGCTTTCTTT; cdr3_aa: CASREGQKAGTEAFF; v_call: TRBV6-5; clone_size: NA; d_call: TRBD1; j_call: TRBJ1-1
cdr3_nt: TGTGCCAGCAGTTCTCGGAGATGGGCAGATACGCAGTATTTT; cdr3_aa: CASSSRRWADTQYF; v_call: TRBV6-5; clone_size: NA; d_call: NA; j_call: TRBJ2-3